The 4 T cell receptor beta chains below were found in one sample sequenced in a study of sequential checkpoint blockade in melanoma (dated by TCRdb to between 2019 and 2020). Library method: the immunoSEQ multiplex PCR assay. In TCRdb, the immuneACCESS table is reduced to in-frame sequences with V and J assigned. These tables do not hold every clone; where another copy was compared, an unresolved V gene accounts for under half, and the others remain unexplained. Counted in this sample were about 17,000 clones; roughly 70% of them appeared once. Of the sample, around 10% falls within the top ten clones. Sample treatment or condition, as interpreted from the label and publication: randomized to nivolumab then ipilimumab (arm A) or the reverse (arm B). The sample in question was CD8+ T cells sorted from blood (inferred from file names), obtained from a patient given nivolumab and ipilimumab in sequence. The receptors stem from a human donor with melanoma.

The CDR3: CASSGMTASYEQYF. Here the CDR3 DNA reads TGTGCCAGCAGTGGAATGACAGCATCCTACGAGCAGTACTTC. V usage is TRBV2 and J usage is TRBJ2-5, with D perhaps matching TRBD1 (5 bases). The end of the DNA fits TRBJ2-7 better, so the J call may be wrong. CDR3 length: 14 residues. The germline V gene encodes CDR1 SNHLY and CDR2 FYNNEI.

This clone was recorded once. This chain's CDR3 is CASSQTQGHANYGYTF. DNA of the CDR3: TGTGCCAGCAGCCAAACACAGGGGCACGCTAACTATGGCTACACCTTC. V is TRBV7-8 and J is TRBJ1-2; 7 bases are shared with TRBD1. The length of the CDR3 is 16 residues. J was trimmed by 0 bases and V by 5 bases; bases with no gene match: 9. Germline V CDR1 and CDR2: SGHVS, FQNEAQ.

The chain carries TRBV27 and TRBJ2-7, with 7 nucleotides matching TRBD2. J lost 4 bases, V lost 4 bases, and 7 bases had no gene match. From germline, CDR1 is MNHEY and CDR2 SMNVEV (reference sequence). The CDR3 covers 14 residues. The DNA for the CDR3 is TGTGCCAGCAGTTATTCGGGGGAGGGATACGAGCAGTACTTC. Translated, it gives CASSYSGEGYEQYF.

V is TRBV7-9 and J is TRBJ1-1, with D hard to call. Germline lookup yields CDR1 SEHNR and CDR2 FQNEAQ (reference sequence). Trimming left V 6 bases short and J 4 bases short, with 9 bases between. The CDR3 extends over 12 amino acids. This chain's CDR3 is CASRVGSTEAFF. The DNA of the CDR3 is TGTGCCAGCAGGGTAGGGAGCACTGAAGCTTTCTTT.